The source of this T cell receptor (beta chain) is a study of T-cell reconstitution after alpha-beta-depleted transplantation in children. This CDR3 has 17 amino acids. J gave up 9 bases and V 2 bases, and 14 bases lay outside the gene matches. CDR1 is SGHAT and CDR2 is FQDESV in the germline V gene (reference sequence). Molecular barcoding with unique molecular identifiers was used for the TCRbeta library. TCRdb independently ran MiXCR on the PCR reads; one entry per CDR3 protein. Among more than 400,000 distinct CDR3 sequences listed, about an eighth were seen once. The table lists this clonotype with many counts.

The sequences come from PBMCs, mostly from graft donor cells, collected 180 days after TCRalphabeta/CD19-depleted stem cell transplant. The rearrangement joins TRBV11-1 to TRBJ2-1, with 9 bases that match TRBD2. The source is a female patient aged 2-15 years who had a stem cell transplant for aplastic anemia, so the T cells may come from the graft donor. CDR3 nucleotides: TGTGCCAGCAGCTTACTCGGACTAGCGAGCCGTGGAGGTGAGCAGTTCTTC. Its protein product is CASSLLGLASRGGEQFF.